The 14 T cell receptor beta chains listed next were all sequenced from one sample in a study of hypomethylating agent response in myelodysplastic syndrome. Sequenced by immunoSEQ multiplex PCR; TCRdb stores in-frame clones only, minus some. The data show over 4,000 clones, around 80% seen once. The sample here was bone marrow, taken before or after starting hypomethylating agent treatment for myelodysplastic syndrome (not recorded which). Receptor source: a human donor with myelodysplastic syndrome.

The chain employs TRBV2 and TRBJ2-1; 11 positions agree with TRBD1. The CDR3 has 15 residues. The germline V gene has CDR1 SNHLY and CDR2 FYNNEI. The junction had 7 bases not matched to a gene; V was cut back by 6 bases and J by 6 bases. CDR3 sequence reads: CASRERDRGVNEQFF. Here the CDR3 DNA reads TGTGCCAGCAGGGAACGGGACAGGGGGGTCAATGAGCAGTTCTTC. The full variable domain, in which reference TRBV2 and TRBJ2-1 provide the parts outside the CDR3, is EPEVTQTPSHQVTQMGQEVILRCVPISNHLYFYWYRQILGQKVEFLVSFYNNEISEKSEIFDDQFSVERPDGSNFTLKIRSTKLEDSAMYFCASRERDRGVNEQFFGPGTRLTVL.

In nucleotides, the CDR3 is TGTGCCAGCAGCCCTGGACAGGCGAACTCCTACGAGCAGTACTTC. Translating it yields CASSPGQANSYEQYF. The chain carries TRBV27 and TRBJ2-5; 7 nucleotides align to TRBD1. The J call is doubtful: the DNA matches TRBJ2-7 better. This CDR3 has 15 amino acids. Germline CDR1 reads MNHEY; CDR2 reads SMNVEV (reference sequence).

The CDR3 coding sequence is TGTGCCAGCAGCCAAGCCGCAGGGGGAGGCGGCGAGCAGTTCTTC. Translation gives CASSQAAGGGGEQFF. V usage is TRBV14 and J usage is TRBJ2-1; D is perhaps TRBD1 (7 bases). CDR1 and CDR2 from the germline V gene are SGHDN and FVKESK. Trimming removed 1 base at V and 10 bases at J, with 17 bases between. CDR3 size: 15 residues.

This clone was recorded only once. V gene TRBV11-2 combines with J gene TRBJ2-1; 9 bases agree with TRBD2. Trimming cost V 5 bases and J 0 bases; bases outside gene matches: 5. CDR3 size: 16 residues. From germline, CDR1 is SGHAT and CDR2 FQNNGV. The CDR3 loop is CASSLSGGRSYNEQFF. CDR3 sequence (DNA): TGTGCCAGCAGCCTTAGCGGGGGCCGCTCCTACAATGAGCAGTTCTTC.

This rearrangement joins TRBV7-3 to TRBJ2-1, with 11 bases lining up with TRBD2. Per germline, CDR1 SGHTA and CDR2 FQGTGA. V shed 6 bases and J 13 bases; nucleotides not matched to a gene: 17. The CDR3 extends over 16 amino acids. CDR3 DNA sequence: TGTGCCAGCAGTCCTACCGGTGGTAGCGGGGGGGTATTTCAGTTCTTC. Encoded protein: CASSPTGGSGGVFQFF.

The chain is built from TRBV5-4 and TRBJ2-1; D call uncertain. The CDR3 is 16 residues long. Trimming removed 3 bases from V and 0 bases from J, with 13 bases in between. CDR1 and CDR2 (germline): SGHNT, YYREEE (reference sequence). The CDR3, as DNA: TGTGCCAGCAGCTCTTACCCCCGACGCTCCTACAATGAGCAGTTCTTC. It yields the protein CASSSYPRRSYNEQFF.

The V call is TRBV27, the J call TRBJ2-2, with D perhaps assigned TRBD1 or TRBD2 (6 bases each). Trimming took off 6 bases at V and 2 bases at J, with 13 bases between the two ends. This CDR3 is built from 15 residues. CDR1 and CDR2 from the germline V gene are MNHEY and SMNVEV (reference sequence). The CDR3, as DNA: TGTGCCAGCAGGAGGGGGGATCTCAACACCGGGGAGCTGTTTTTT. Protein: CASRRGDLNTGELFF.

The rearrangement joins TRBV30 to TRBJ2-7; 7 nucleotides line up with TRBD1. The germline V gene encodes CDR1 GTSNPN and CDR2 SVGIG (reference sequence). The J segment lost 4 bases and the V segment lost 3 bases, leaving 9 bases of the junction unmatched. CDR3 size: 14 residues. For the CDR3, the DNA is TGTGCCTGGAGCCCCAAAGGGGGCAGGTACGAGCAGTACTTC. Protein product: CAWSPKGGRYEQYF.

The J gene is TRBJ1-5, the V gene TRBV27, with 10 bases fitting TRBD1. This CDR3 is 17 amino acids long. V lost 6 bases and J lost 0; bases outside the gene matches: 8. Germline-derived CDR1 and CDR2 are MNHEY and SMNVEV (reference sequence). The DNA of the CDR3 is TGTGCCAGCAGGACGGGACAGGGGTATGGTAGCAATCAGCCCCAGCATTTT. Translation gives CASRTGQGYGSNQPQHF.

This sequence joins TRBV6-5 and TRBJ1-6; no definite D call. V dropped 0 bases and J dropped 7 bases, with 13 bases sitting between them. This CDR3 has 16 amino acids. Germline CDR1 and CDR2: MNHEY and SVGAGI. CDR3 in amino acids: CASSYSARGPNSPLHF. DNA for the CDR3: TGTGCCAGCAGTTACTCGGCGAGAGGGCCAAATTCACCCCTCCACTTT.

The chain is built from TRBV19 and TRBJ1-1; 10 bases fit TRBD1. Trimming took 4 bases from V and 6 from J; bases not matched to a gene: 8. The CDR3 length is 15 residues. From germline, CDR1 is LNHDA and CDR2 SQIVND (reference sequence). In nucleotides, the CDR3 is TGTGCCAGTAGTAGCCCGGGACAGGGGTCGGCTGAAGCTTTCTTT. The encoded protein is CASSSPGQGSAEAFF.

This clone was counted a single time. The V gene is TRBV29-1, the J gene TRBJ2-7; D unclear. CDR1 SQVTM and CDR2 ANQGSEA come from the germline V gene. Trimming took off 3 bases at V and 1 base at J, with 7 bases between the two ends. This CDR3 is built from 12 residues. CDR3 protein: CSVESLSYEQYF. The CDR3 nucleotides read TGCAGCGTTGAGAGCCTTTCCTACGAGCAGTACTTC.

The J gene is TRBJ1-2, the V gene TRBV7-9, with a tentative D call TRBD1 (5 bases). This CDR3 region has 18 residues. Germline V CDR1 and CDR2: SEHNR, FQNEAQ (reference sequence). The V gene lost 4 bases and the J gene lost 0 bases, with 21 bases spanning the gap. The CDR3 coding sequence is TGTGCCAGCAGCTCTACCGACAGTCAGTTGCTTGCTAACTATGGCTACACCTTC. Residues: CASSSTDSQLLANYGYTF.

The rearrangement links TRBV4-1 to TRBJ1-2; 7 bases align to TRBD1. J lost 5 bases, V lost 0 bases, and 3 bases had no gene match. CDR1 MGHRA and CDR2 YSYEKL come from the germline V gene. CDR3 length: 14 residues. Written as DNA, the CDR3 is TGCGCCAGCAGCCAAGAACCAGGGGGTTATGGCTACACCTTC. As protein: CASSQEPGGYGYTF.